This passage covers 14 T cell receptor beta chains from one sample sequenced in a study of shared clonotypes between healthy human individuals. Sequencing was performed with immunoSEQ multiplex PCR; in TCRdb, only in-frame clones are kept and a portion is missing. This sample has around 2,000,000 clones, with about 95% found just once. The sequencing sample was made of naive CD4+ T cells sorted from blood. This sample's subset: CD45RA+ positively selected. These receptors were collected from a man aged 18 to 35 in good health.

The CDR3 sequence is CASSQSRYEQYF. The CDR3 nucleotides read TGTGCCAGCAGCCAAAGTCGTTACGAGCAGTACTTC. The chain is built from TRBV6-5 and TRBJ2-7; no clear D gene. Germline V gives CDR1 MNHEY, CDR2 SVGAGI. CDR3 length equals 12 residues. The V end was cut by 6 bases, the J end by 4 bases, with 10 bases between.

The chain uses TRBV27 and TRBJ2-7, with 7 bases aligning to TRBD2. Trimming took 2 bases from V and 5 from J; bases not matched to a gene: 6. CDR3 length: 14 amino acids. Germline V gene data show CDR1 as MNHEY and CDR2 as SMNVEV (reference sequence). The CDR3 is CASSLGRGSHEQYF. The CDR3 DNA reads as TGTGCCAGCAGTTTAGGGCGGGGGTCCCACGAGCAGTACTTC.

The chain has TRBV30 and TRBJ1-1; D ambiguous. V lost 3 bases and J 1 base, leaving 12 bases between the germline ends. The CDR3 contains 14 residues. Germline CDR1 reads GTSNPN; CDR2 reads SVGIG (reference sequence). The CDR3 nucleotides are TGTGCCTGGAGGGTCTCCGCTCCGAACACTGAAGCTTTCTTT. Its protein is CAWRVSAPNTEAFF.

The sample holds one count of this clone. At the DNA level, this CDR3 is encoded by other sequences in the same sample as well. This chain uses TRBV19 with TRBJ1-2; the D is unclear. This CDR3 spans 12 amino acids. CDR1 is LNHDA and CDR2 is SQIVND in the germline V gene (reference sequence). V shed 0 bases and J shed 8 bases, with 7 bases lying between them. In DNA, the CDR3 is TGTGCCAGTAGTATAGAGGGGTACGGCTACACCTTC. Its translation: CASSIEGYGYTF. Looking up the rest from reference TRBV19 and TRBJ1-2 gives the full variable domain: DGGITQSPKYLFRKEGQNVTLSCEQNLNHDAMYWYRQDPGQGLRLIYYSQIVNDFQKGDIAEGYSVSREKKESFPLTVTSAQKNPTAFYLCASSIEGYGYTFGSGTRLTVV.

The V call is TRBV5-6, the J call TRBJ1-5, with no clear D. Trimming took off 4 bases at V and 7 bases at J, with 12 bases between the two ends. The CDR3 covers 13 residues. The V gene's germline CDR1 is SGHDT and CDR2 YYEEEE. CDR3 in DNA: TGTGCCAGCAGCCCGATGGGGATCCAGCCCCAGCATTTT. The encoded protein is CASSPMGIQPQHF.

This chain joins TRBV9 and TRBJ1-3; D might be TRBD1 (5 bases). There are 14 residues in the CDR3. CDR1 SGDLS and CDR2 YYNGEE come from the germline V gene. The germline V and J ends were trimmed by 3 bases and 0 bases, with 7 bases remaining between them. CDR3 nucleotide sequence: TGTGCCAGCAGCGGAGGGGTCTCTGGAAACACCATATATTTT. It codes for CASSGGVSGNTIYF.

With respect to this clone: Other DNA sequences of this sample code for an identical CDR3. The rearrangement joins TRBV5-1 to TRBJ2-1, with D tentatively TRBD1 (6 bases). This CDR3 has 15 residues. Germline values: CDR1 SGHRS, CDR2 YFSETQ. V was trimmed by 0 bases and J by 1 base, leaving 8 bases between them. The CDR3 spells CASSLGGGSYNEQFF. Here the CDR3 DNA reads TGCGCCAGCAGCTTGGGAGGGGGATCCTACAATGAGCAGTTCTTC.

V and J are TRBV5-5 and TRBJ1-1; TRBD1 matches at 9 bases. The J segment lost 4 bases and the V segment lost 4 bases, leaving 11 bases of the junction unmatched. Per the germline V gene, CDR1 is SGHKS and CDR2 is YYEKEE (reference sequence). The CDR3 length is 16 residues. This chain's CDR3 is CASSGVQGAVSTEAFF. The CDR3 coding sequence is TGTGCCAGCAGCGGCGTACAGGGGGCGGTGAGCACTGAAGCTTTCTTT.

V usage is TRBV11-3 and J usage is TRBJ1-1; a weak D match, TRBD1 (6 bases). Trimming took off 4 bases at V and 6 bases at J, with 15 bases between the two ends. Germline lookup yields CDR1 SGHNT and CDR2 YENEEA. This CDR3 comprises 14 residues. The CDR3 nucleotides read TGTGCCAGCAGCTCGGGGAGGGGGGACGCTGAAGCTTTCTTT. It translates to CASSSGRGDAEAFF.

The chain couples TRBV18 to TRBJ2-7; no clear D gene. The CDR3 consists of 14 residues. Germline V lookup: CDR1 KGHSH, CDR2 LQKENI. Trimming took 2 bases from V and 3 from J, leaving 11 bases between them. The CDR3 sequence is CASSPLDGFYEQYF. CDR3 in DNA: TGTGCCAGCTCACCATTGGACGGATTCTACGAGCAGTACTTC.

V usage is TRBV7-8 and J usage is TRBJ2-3; possible D gene TRBD1, 5 bases. V was cut by 4 bases and J by 4 bases, with 9 bases left in between. The germline gives CDR1 SGHVS, CDR2 FQNEAQ. This CDR3 is built from 13 residues. As DNA, the CDR3 is TGTGCCAGCAGCTCCCAGGGCCCAGATACGCAGTATTTT. Protein product: CASSSQGPDTQYF.

The rearrangement links TRBV25-1 to TRBJ2-4, with TRBD2 matching over 9 bases. Germline V CDR1 and CDR2: MGHDK, SYGVNS. J gave up 15 bases and V 2 bases, and 8 bases lay outside the gene matches. This CDR3 is built from 13 residues. CDR3 region: CASSETASGTWYF. The DNA for the CDR3 is TGTGCCAGCAGTGAAACGGCTAGCGGGACGTGGTACTTC. Full variable domain (remainder filled in from reference TRBV25-1 and TRBJ2-4): EADIYQTPRYLVIGTGKKITLECSQTMGHDKMYWYQQDPGMELHLIHYSYGVNSTEKGDLSSESTVSRIRTEHFPLTLESARPSHTSQYLCASSETASGTWYFGAGTRLSVL.

This chain links TRBV6-4 with TRBJ2-7; D is undetermined. The germline gives CDR1 MRHNA, CDR2 SNTAGT. The CDR3 is 11 residues long. V was cut by 2 bases and J by 3 bases, with 2 bases left in between. This CDR3 is CASSDGYEQYF. CDR3 bases: TGTGCCAGCAGTGACGGCTACGAGCAGTACTTC.

V gene TRBV6-1 combines with J gene TRBJ2-3, with D maybe TRBD2 (6 bases). V lost 3 bases and J 7 bases, leaving 11 bases between the germline ends. The germline gives CDR1 MNHNS, CDR2 SASEGT. The CDR3 runs 13 residues. The CDR3 DNA reads as TGTGCCAGCAGTGAGACTAGTACGAATACGCAGTATTTT. It specifies CASSETSTNTQYF.